The entry that follows covers one TCR beta chain sequence. This record comes from a study of blood T cell repertoires in COVID-19. As for the study in general: The United States, Italy and Spain were the sources of the acute and convalescent COVID-19 samples.

V lost 1 base and J 7 bases, leaving 17 bases between the germline ends. The CDR3 is 16 amino acids. The germline V gene has CDR1 SGDLS and CDR2 YYNGEE. Original processing methods: Estimation of nucleated cell counts was performed using reference gene primer amplification. The protocol was immunoSEQ multiplex PCR, while the TCRdb copy is restricted to in-frame clones and leaves out a portion. V and J calls and clone size come straight from that table; D and trimming were deduced from the DNA. This sample has 150,000 to 200,000 clones, with 65% to 90% found just once. Patients in Seattle were enrolled during active infection, then followed longitudinally.

V gene TRBV9 combines with J gene TRBJ2-2, with D tentatively TRBD1 (5 bases). The sequenced sample consisted of peripheral blood. The source is a woman in her forties with COVID-19, enrolled during active disease. The CDR3 region has the DNA TGTGCCAGCAGCGTATACGACAGAGTAGCCGACGGGGAGCTGTTTTTT. It translates to CASSVYDRVADGELFF.